A selection of T cell receptor beta chains follows, all from one sample in a study of blood T cell repertoires in COVID-19. Generated by immunoSEQ multiplex PCR, the TCRdb table keeps only in-frame clones and is missing some. The sample records around 170,000 clones, 65% to 90% being singletons. Sample: peripheral blood. The receptors originated from a man aged 50 to 60 with active or convalescent COVID-19. The CDR3 runs from the conserved cysteine through the conserved F or W. Clone size is shown for a subset of rows, as once, few, many or a class of expanded clone.

V gene	clone size	J gene	CDR3 protein
TRBV28	-	TRBJ1-6	CASSTRDRGNSPLHF
TRBV28	-	TRBJ2-2	CASIPGQLNPGELFF
TRBV5-1	-	TRBJ2-1	CASSLLLAGNEQFF
TRBV3-1/TRBV3-2	-	TRBJ1-6	CASSQADSAYNSPLHF
TRBV6-5	-	TRBJ2-5	CASSYPLAGAEETQYF
TRBV27	-	TRBJ1-5	CASSSVSNQPQHF
TRBV30	-	TRBJ1-3	CALSGTPGNTIYF
TRBV3-1/TRBV3-2	-	TRBJ2-2	CASRTSGVAGELFF
TRBV11-2	-	TRBJ2-7	CASSLDPGPYEQYF
TRBV30	-	TRBJ1-5	CAWNRDGGGKPQHF
TRBV7-2	-	TRBJ2-1	CASSSGLTEQFF
TRBV7-9	-	TRBJ1-2	CASSLDDRPTYTF
TRBV19	-	TRBJ1-1	CASSNLGGEAFF
TRBV19	-	TRBJ1-6	CASSIPERANSPLHF
TRBV3-1/TRBV3-2	-	TRBJ1-5	CASSQANGRNQPQHF
TRBV5-1	-	TRBJ2-1	CASSLLAGADNEQFF
TRBV6-2/TRBV6-3	-	TRBJ1-2	CASSYRDIRPFYGYTF
TRBV24-1	few	TRBJ1-2	CATSENRDIRTYTF
TRBV28	-	TRBJ1-3	CASSWGGAGNTIYF
TRBV5-1	-	TRBJ2-3	CASSLPGGDSTDTQYF
TRBV24-1	once	TRBJ2-5	CATSDPRAAGETQYF
TRBV3-1/TRBV3-2	-	TRBJ2-5	CASSQVQGARRETQYF
TRBV5-4	-	TRBJ2-5	CASSQTGLRGETQYF
TRBV19	-	TRBJ2-5	CASSIRKLAGGQETQYF
TRBV5-5	-	TRBJ1-3	CASSLTRQGQRNTIYF
TRBV10-3	-	TRBJ1-3	CAIRGGVSGNTIYF
TRBV29-1	-	TRBJ1-1	CSEHTGGGEAFF
TRBV30	-	TRBJ1-5	CAWSVGPGTGGRQPQHF
TRBV11-3	-	TRBJ1-1	CASSLRENTEAFF
TRBV4-2	-	TRBJ1-6	CASSQDAGEGSPLHF
TRBV18	-	TRBJ1-1	CASSPSTGTGAEAFF
TRBV9	-	TRBJ2-2	CASSGGTGSTGELFF
TRBV12-3/TRBV12-4	-	TRBJ2-5	CASTKDSETQYF
TRBV5-5	few	TRBJ1-2	CASSLPGQDYGYTF
TRBV7-9	-	TRBJ2-3	CASSLFGPSTDTQYF
TRBV3-1/TRBV3-2	-	TRBJ1-3	CASSQGTQSGNTIYF
TRBV5-4	-	TRBJ2-3	CASSTPRAGVNADTQYF
TRBV11-2	-	TRBJ2-7	CASSLDLGGEQYF
TRBV30	-	TRBJ2-1	CAWSPFVPGQGDEQFF
TRBV6-2/TRBV6-3	-	TRBJ2-7	CASSYKVQGSYEQYF
TRBV6-4	few	TRBJ1-1	CASRQGPGTEAFF
TRBV11-2	-	TRBJ2-3	CASVSSGEYTDTQYF
TRBV5-4	-	TRBJ2-7	CASSLTGNEQYF
TRBV29-1	-	TRBJ1-3	CSVESGSGNTIYF
TRBV18	-	TRBJ2-2	CASSPPNSRENGELFF
TRBV29-1	-	TRBJ2-1	CSVEPQGTGGGPLYNEQFF
TRBV7-2	-	TRBJ1-4	CASSSTGFNEKLFF
TRBV2	-	TRBJ2-1	CASRGTSVLRNEQFF